This T cell receptor (beta chain) derives from a study of blood T cell repertoires in COVID-19 (dated by TCRdb to 2018 to 2020). Some background on the complete study: The collaborator samples originated in the United States, Italy and Spain and spanned the acute and convalescent phases of COVID-19. HLA class I and class II types, where available, came from metadata supplied by the sample provider rather than from assay-based typing. Samples came from the ongoing ImmuneRACE study (first 160 participants) plus 1,254 subjects from 6 global collaborators. Sample metadata almost always included a de-identified subject ID, COVID-19 status, age in years and sex. A freely available public database, intended as a resource for researchers studying the immune response to SARS-CoV-2, is where the repertoires were released. The prospective study material was composed of cDNA or gDNA derived from T cells, B-cell-depleted T cells, or PBMCs. Subjects who had been exposed to COVID-19, were actively infected with it, or had recovered from it provided the deeply sampled blood TCRbeta repertoires that made up the dataset. Results the study describes overall, beyond this receptor: How much clinical and demographic metadata was included differed by source and by participant, and the metadata was provided uncurated.

TCRbeta CDR3 regions were amplified from genomic DNA using the immunoSEQ Assay, a bias-controlled multiplex PCR. The study's own analysis went as follows. The number of nucleated cells in each sample was estimated by amplification of reference gene primers within the assay. To quantify the absolute abundance of each unique TCRbeta CDR3 rearrangement, sequence reads were collapsed and filtered. For each sample, productive Simpson clonality was calculated as the square root of Simpson's diversity index over productive rearrangements. Entries here come from immuneACCESS through TCRdb and include only in-frame sequences with V and J called. Some clones fail to appear in such tables; in the studies checked, an unresolved V gene covers under half of the shortfall, and the cause of the remainder is unknown. The D gene and trimming were derived from the DNA, and the V and J assignments and clone size from that table. This sample holds about 80,000 clones; roughly 85% were observed only once. 8.5% to 10% of the sample is held by the ten biggest clonotypes.

From its cysteine to its phenylalanine, the CDR3 spans 12 amino acids. Only the CDR3 portion is preserved as DNA: 36 bases, with reading frame beginning at the first base. The junction shows trimming of 5 bases on V and 11 bases on J, plus 14 bases between the germline ends. In the germline V gene, CDR1 corresponds to SGHTA and CDR2 to FQGNSA. Comment on this clone: The clone's antigen remains unknown. No base quality information exists; no much larger clone differs at one position.

At one collaborating source in Seattle, patients were enrolled during active infection and were followed longitudinally through the course of disease. The collaborating institutions used their own protocols to collect whole blood in K2EDTA tubes. For TCRbeta analysis, collaborators shipped samples in one of three forms: frozen whole blood, isolated PBMCs, or DNA extracted from either of those sample types. Sequenced sample: peripheral blood. This receptor chain uses TRBV7-2 and TRBJ2-3; a weak D assignment points to TRBD2 (5 bases agree). The clonotype comes from a man aged 45-65 years with COVID-19, enrolled during active disease. CDR3 region: CASSQPGRGQYF. The DNA reads TGTGCCAGCAGCCAACCCGGTCGGGGGCAGTATTTT.